The 23 T cell receptor beta chains below were found in one sample sequenced in a study of graft-versus-host responses after intestinal transplantation. Using immunoSEQ multiplex PCR, the repertoire was profiled, and TCRdb retains in-frame clones only, with some absent. The data show 90,000 to 95,000 clones, 80% to 95% seen once. For these receptors, no antigen is known. The specimen was unstimulated CD8+ T cells sorted from spleen or lymph node cells, collected before intestinal transplant. Receptors were obtained from a human donor who received an intestinal transplant.

The genes are TRBV5-1 and TRBJ2-1; TRBD2 is a possible D gene (6 bases). This CDR3 region has 15 residues. CDR1 and CDR2 (germline): SGHRS, YFSETQ. V was pared by 0 bases and J by 4 bases, with 11 bases between. The CDR3 region has the DNA TGCGCCAGCAGCTTGGCCGGAAGCGGGTACAATGAGCAGTTCTTC. Encoded protein: CASSLAGSGYNEQFF.

This rearrangement joins TRBV7-3 to TRBJ2-1; TRBD1 is a possible D gene (5 bases). Looked up from germline, CDR1 is SGHTA and CDR2 is FQGTGA. The ends were cut back, 3 bases at V and 10 bases at J, with 7 bases in the middle. The CDR3 totals 11 residues. The CDR3 spells CASSLGREQFF. CDR3 bases: TGTGCCAGCAGCTTGGGGCGGGAGCAGTTCTTC.

The CDR3 nucleotides are TGTGCCACCTTACCGGACAGGCGGAACACTGAAGCTTTCTTT. Amino acids: CATLPDRRNTEAFF. The V call is TRBV6-5, the J call TRBJ1-1, with 7 bases matching TRBD1. Per germline, CDR1 MNHEY and CDR2 SVGAGI. V lost 10 bases and J lost 1; bases outside the gene matches: 9. This CDR3 has 14 amino acids.

V and J are TRBV6-5 and TRBJ2-2; D not certain. Between the trimmed V and J ends, which lost 8 bases and 6 bases, there was a span of 10 bases. The germline gives CDR1 MNHEY, CDR2 SVGAGI. The CDR3 sequence is 12 residues long. The CDR3 sequence is CASLDRPGELFF. The CDR3 DNA follows: TGTGCCAGCCTGGATAGGCCCGGGGAGCTGTTTTTT.

This clone has only one observation. The chain has TRBV18 and TRBJ2-6; TRBD2 aligns across 9 bases. The CDR3 extends over 19 amino acids. Germline assignment: CDR1 KGHSH and CDR2 LQKENI. Unmatched junction bases numbered 9, after V lost 3 bases and J lost 0 bases. CDR3 coding DNA: TGTGCCAGCTCACCTACCGGGACTAGCTTTTACTCTGGGGCCAACGTCCTGACTTTC. Its translation: CASSPTGTSFYSGANVLTF.

The chain links TRBV9 to TRBJ2-1; D not certain. Trimming cost V 0 bases and J 5 bases, with 6 bases left between them. The CDR3 length is 13 residues. Per the germline V gene, CDR1 is SGDLS and CDR2 is YYNGEE. In nucleotides, the CDR3 is TGTGCCAGCAGCGTAGTCGGCGACAATGAGCAGTTCTTC. Translated, it gives CASSVVGDNEQFF.

This sequence joins TRBV9 and TRBJ1-3; D may be TRBD1 (5 bases). CDR1 is SGDLS, CDR2 YYNGEE, per germline. Trimming left V 2 bases short and J 0 bases short, with 24 bases between. The CDR3 has 20 residues. CDR3 coding DNA: TGTGCCAGCAGCGTCGACCCGTCACTAAGGGAGGGACTCTCTGGAAACACCATATATTTT. Translated: CASSVDPSLREGLSGNTIYF.

This chain joins TRBV27 and TRBJ2-1; 14 bases match TRBD2. V trimming: 5 bases; J trimming: 3 bases; junction bases outside the gene matches: 3. Germline values: CDR1 MNHEY, CDR2 SMNVEV (reference sequence). This CDR3 region has 16 residues. The CDR3 DNA reads TGTGCCAGCAGTACCGGGACTAGCGGGAGCTACAATGAGCAGTTCTTC. Protein product: CASSTGTSGSYNEQFF.

The DNA for the CDR3 is TGTGCCAGCAGCTTAGCCCACCCCGAAGCTTTCTTT. Amino acid sequence: CASSLAHPEAFF. This chain connects TRBV11-1 to TRBJ1-1; D is ambiguous. V was cut by 0 bases and J by 8 bases, with 7 bases left in between. Germline V gives CDR1 SGHAT, CDR2 FQDESV (reference sequence). The CDR3 has 12 amino acids.

The chain combines TRBV19 with TRBJ1-1; the D is unclear. V lost 8 bases and J lost 5, with 21 bases in between. The CDR3 loop spans 15 amino acids. Germline V gives CDR1 LNHDA, CDR2 SQIVND (reference sequence). Written as DNA, the CDR3 is TGTGCCAGTCGCCGTCGGGCGGGGATTGCAACTGAAGCTTTCTTT. Translation: CASRRRAGIATEAFF.

In this sample, this clone turned up once. For the CDR3, the DNA is TGTGCCAGCAGCGGAGGACCTTTTGGGATGGGCGGGGAGCTGTTTTTT. Its translation is CASSGGPFGMGGELFF. The V gene is TRBV7-6, the J gene TRBJ2-2, with a possible D match to TRBD2 (5 bases). Germline CDR1 SGHVS, CDR2 FNYEAQ. CDR3 length: 16 amino acids. Trimming left V 5 bases short and J 7 bases short, with 20 bases between.

The chain couples TRBV2 to TRBJ1-1; TRBD1 matches at 8 bases. The germline V gene has CDR1 SNHLY and CDR2 FYNNEI. This CDR3 is built from 16 residues. V was clipped by 10 bases and J by 2 bases; unmatched bases: 15. The CDR3 loop is CATKLTTGGLNTEAFF. In DNA form, the CDR3 reads TGTGCCACAAAACTTACAACAGGGGGACTAAACACTGAAGCTTTCTTT.

This sequence joins TRBV6-6 and TRBJ1-6, with no clear D. Between the trimmed V and J ends, which lost 6 bases and 7 bases, there was a span of 16 bases. This CDR3 is built from 15 residues. Germline lookup yields CDR1 MNHNY and CDR2 SVGAGI (reference sequence). The CDR3 protein is CASREESSLNSPLHF. DNA for the CDR3: TGTGCCAGCAGAGAAGAGAGCAGTTTAAATTCACCCCTCCACTTT.

This chain connects TRBV5-5 to TRBJ1-2; 9 nucleotides line up with TRBD1. CDR3 length: 18 residues. The V gene end was trimmed by 0 bases and the J gene end by 2 bases; junction bases not matched to a gene: 11. Germline V gene lookup returns CDR1 SGHKS and CDR2 YYEKEE (reference sequence). The CDR3 loop is CASSLEGTGLGENYGYTF. The CDR3 nucleotides read TGTGCCAGCAGCTTGGAAGGGACAGGGCTAGGGGAAAACTATGGCTACACCTTC.

The rearrangement links TRBV5-1 to TRBJ2-1; D is undetermined. The CDR3 is made up of 13 amino acids. From germline, CDR1 is SGHRS and CDR2 YFSETQ. The V and J ends lost 0 bases and 4 bases respectively, with 5 bases between them. The CDR3 spells CASSLDQYNEQFF. CDR3 in DNA: TGCGCCAGCAGCTTGGACCAGTACAATGAGCAGTTCTTC.

This chain connects TRBV6-1 to TRBJ2-7, with a weak D call TRBD1 (5 bases). CDR3 length equals 12 residues. Per the germline V gene, CDR1 is MNHNS and CDR2 is SASEGT. Trimming took 5 bases from V and 3 from J, leaving 8 bases between them. CDR3 loop: CASSPQGYEQYF. The DNA for the CDR3 is TGTGCCAGCAGTCCGCAGGGCTACGAGCAGTACTTC.

This chain connects TRBV28 to TRBJ2-7; TRBD1 aligns across 11 bases. V gave up 4 bases and J gave up 0 bases; unmatched junction bases: 20. The CDR3 covers 21 residues. CDR1 is MDHEN, CDR2 SYDVKM, per germline. The CDR3 nucleotides read TGTGCCAGCAGTTCATATTTGGGGAGGGACAGGGGGTTTTGGGTCTCCTACGAGCAGTACTTC. Translating it yields CASSSYLGRDRGFWVSYEQYF.

This clone was seen a single time. This rearrangement joins TRBV10-1 to TRBJ1-3; a weak D match, TRBD1 (5 bases). Trimming took 4 bases from V and 0 from J, leaving 22 bases between them. CDR1 and CDR2 (germline): WNHNN, SYGVQD (reference sequence). The CDR3 has 19 amino acids. Written as DNA, the CDR3 is TGCGCCAGCAGTGGGGACCGGGGCAACACTATCTCCTCTGGAAACACCATATATTTT. As protein: CASSGDRGNTISSGNTIYF.

The rearrangement uses TRBV6-5 and TRBJ2-7; D remains ambiguous. This CDR3 has 14 residues. Germline CDR1 is MNHEY and CDR2 is SVGAGI. V lost 5 bases and J lost 4, with 15 bases in between. The CDR3 bases are TGTGCCAGCAGTGTGGTGAGAGCCTCATACGAGCAGTACTTC. Translated: CASSVVRASYEQYF.

This clone was picked up one time. The rearrangement links TRBV19 to TRBJ2-7, with D hard to call. V dropped 3 bases and J dropped 2 bases, with 5 bases sitting between them. Germline V CDR1 and CDR2: LNHDA, SQIVND (reference sequence). The CDR3 spans 12 residues. In nucleotides, the CDR3 is TGTGCCAGTAGTATCGACACCTACGAGCAGTACTTC. It translates to CASSIDTYEQYF.

The gene calls are TRBV7-6 and TRBJ1-6; no definite D call. Germline V CDR1 and CDR2: SGHVS, FNYEAQ. Deletions cut 5 bases from V and 7 bases from J, with 15 bases between. There are 15 residues in the CDR3. The CDR3 protein is CASSPWEGSNSPLHF. In DNA form, the CDR3 reads TGTGCCAGCAGCCCTTGGGAGGGTTCCAATTCACCCCTCCACTTT.

The chain is built from TRBV6-5 and TRBJ2-5; D is unclear. The end of the DNA is better explained by TRBJ2-7, so the J call may be wrong. Germline CDR1 and CDR2: MNHEY and SVGAGI. This CDR3 spans 14 amino acids. The CDR3, as DNA: TGTGCCAGCAGTAGGGCTGGGGTGATCGCCGAGCAGTACTTC. This translates into CASSRAGVIAEQYF.

A single count supports this clone. In the same sample, other DNA sequences code for this CDR3. This chain links TRBV4-1 with TRBJ2-7; tentative D call: TRBD1 (5 bases). This CDR3 is 13 amino acids long. V dropped 0 bases and J dropped 4 bases, with 7 bases sitting between them. The germline V gene encodes CDR1 MGHRA and CDR2 YSYEKL. CDR3 DNA sequence: TGCGCCAGCAGCCAAGACCAGGGATACGAGCAGTACTTC. Its translation: CASSQDQGYEQYF.